The 25 T cell receptor beta chains given below trace back to one sample, sequenced in a study of blood T cell repertoires in COVID-19. Generated by immunoSEQ multiplex PCR, the TCRdb table keeps only in-frame clones and is missing some. This sample has around 200,000 clones; 80% to 90% occur once, and the top ten carry roughly 11%. The sequenced sample consisted of peripheral blood. All receptors come from a human donor with active or convalescent COVID-19. The donor label of this sample is uncertain.

The rearrangement links TRBV30 to TRBJ2-6; D unresolved. Trimming cost V 7 bases and J 0 bases, with 7 bases left between them. The CDR3 totals 13 residues. Germline values: CDR1 GTSNPN, CDR2 SVGIG (reference sequence). CDR3 loop: CALKFSGANVLTF. The DNA of the CDR3 is TGTGCCTTAAAATTCTCTGGGGCCAACGTCCTGACTTTC.

This chain joins TRBV7-9 and TRBJ2-1; 7 nucleotides match TRBD2. Germline V gene lookup returns CDR1 SEHNR and CDR2 FQNEAQ (reference sequence). The trim removed 4 bases at V and 4 bases at J, leaving 10 bases unmatched. The CDR3 has 16 amino acids. For the CDR3, the DNA is TGTGCCAGCAGCTCCCTGAGGACTAGTTCGTACAATGAGCAGTTCTTC. Its protein product is CASSSLRTSSYNEQFF.

The genes are TRBV30 and TRBJ2-6; 7 nucleotides match TRBD1. V trimming: 1 base; J trimming: 3 bases; junction bases outside the gene matches: 3. The CDR3 extends over 15 amino acids. CDR1 and CDR2 (germline): GTSNPN, SVGIG (reference sequence). The CDR3 sequence: CAWSETGNGANVLTF. The CDR3 DNA sequence: TGTGCCTGGAGTGAGACAGGGAATGGGGCCAACGTCCTGACTTTC.

This rearrangement joins TRBV11-2 to TRBJ2-7; D remains unclear. Germline-derived CDR1 and CDR2 are SGHAT and FQNNGV. There are 16 residues in the CDR3. V lost 0 bases to trimming and J lost 3 bases, with 15 bases between them. As DNA, the CDR3 is TGTGCCAGCAGCTTAGATCTGCAGGTCAATCGCTACGAGCAGTACTTC. This codes for CASSLDLQVNRYEQYF. The complete variable domain, with remaining parts taken from reference TRBV11-2 and TRBJ2-7, reads EAGVAQSPRYKIIEKRQSVAFWCNPISGHATLYWYQQILGQGPKLLIQFQNNGVVDDSQLPKDRFSAERLKGVDSTLKIQPAKLEDSAVYLCASSLDLQVNRYEQYFGPGTRLTVT.

This CDR3 is CASSFNPGHAEPQHF. CDR3 DNA: TGTGCCAGCAGCTTCAATCCGGGACACGCGGAGCCCCAGCATTTT. The chain joins TRBV5-4 to TRBJ1-5; D is perhaps TRBD1 (6 bases). Germline values: CDR1 SGHNT, CDR2 YYREEE (reference sequence). V was shortened by 2 bases and J by 8 bases, with 17 bases between the two germline ends. The CDR3 is made up of 15 amino acids.

The chain couples TRBV5-4 to TRBJ1-1, with no clear D. Germline V gene sequence: CDR1 SGHNT, CDR2 YYREEE (reference sequence). Between the trimmed V and J ends, which lost 4 bases and 4 bases, there was a span of 20 bases. The CDR3 runs to 16 residues. CDR3 nucleotide sequence: TGTGCCAGCAGCCGCCCTGGGCGGGGTCTTATCACTGAAGCTTTCTTT. This translates into CASSRPGRGLITEAFF.

The V and J genes are TRBV7-9 and TRBJ2-1; 14 nucleotides agree with TRBD2. The CDR3 spans 18 residues. Germline values: CDR1 SEHNR, CDR2 FQNEAQ (reference sequence). The J segment lost 9 bases and the V segment lost 2 bases, leaving 12 bases of the junction unmatched. The CDR3 DNA sequence: TGTGCCAGCAGCTTACTCTTCCGACTAGCGGGGGGGCCGGGTGAGCAGTTCTTC. Translated: CASSLLFRLAGGPGEQFF.

This clone was seen more than once but under ten times. The gene calls are TRBV5-6 and TRBJ2-5; TRBD2 matches 13 bases. The V and J ends lost 1 base and 5 bases, in that order; junction bases with no gene match: 5. Germline lookup yields CDR1 SGHDT and CDR2 YYEEEE. The CDR3 has 16 amino acids. CDR3 DNA sequence: TGTGCCAGCAGCTTGAGACTAGCGGGGGGCCGGGAGACCCAGTACTTC. Protein sequence: CASSLRLAGGRETQYF.

The chain joins TRBV5-1 to TRBJ2-5; 10 nucleotides align to TRBD1. The V segment lost 1 base and the J segment 5 bases; nucleotides outside the gene matches: 11. The CDR3 sequence is 17 residues long. CDR1 is SGHRS and CDR2 is YFSETQ in the germline V gene. Here the CDR3 reads CASSLLWGQGSMETQYF. CDR3 DNA: TGCGCCAGCAGCTTGTTATGGGGACAGGGGTCTATGGAGACCCAGTACTTC.

This chain uses TRBV5-4 with TRBJ1-2, with TRBD1 matching over 7 bases. Germline-derived CDR1 and CDR2 are SGHNT and YYREEE (reference sequence). V lost 4 bases and J lost 7; bases outside the gene matches: 16. CDR3 length equals 16 residues. CDR3 in DNA: TGTGCCAGCAGCGACGGACAGGCCGGTTGGGTTGTTGGCTACACCTTC. This sequence encodes CASSDGQAGWVVGYTF.

The chain employs TRBV25-1 and TRBJ2-7; a possible D gene is TRBD2 (6 bases). From germline, CDR1 is MGHDK and CDR2 SYGVNS. This CDR3 spans 16 amino acids. Trimming left V 0 bases short and J 0 bases short, with 12 bases between. The CDR3 loop reads CASSEYGGTVSYEQYF. The DNA for the CDR3 is TGTGCCAGCAGTGAATACGGCGGGACCGTCTCCTACGAGCAGTACTTC.

The chain carries TRBV7-9 and TRBJ2-2; 7 nucleotides agree with TRBD1. With 2 bases clipped from V and 3 bases from J, the junction kept 9 bases outside the gene matches. Germline V gene sequence: CDR1 SEHNR, CDR2 FQNEAQ (reference sequence). The CDR3 length is 17 residues. For the CDR3, the DNA is TGTGCCAGCAGCTTATTCCGACAGGGAAGGGACACCGGGGAGCTGTTTTTT. It yields the protein CASSLFRQGRDTGELFF.

V gene TRBV30 combines with J gene TRBJ2-3, with 8 nucleotides matching TRBD2. Germline V lookup: CDR1 GTSNPN, CDR2 SVGIG (reference sequence). The CDR3 spans 16 residues. J lost 4 bases, V lost 1 base, and 10 bases had no gene match. CDR3 amino acids: CAWSGHRGGGADTQYF. The CDR3 DNA sequence: TGTGCCTGGAGTGGTCACCGGGGGGGAGGCGCAGATACGCAGTATTTT.

This clone was counted between two and nine times. The chain uses TRBV3-1 (or the pseudogene TRBV3-2) and TRBJ2-7; 7 positions match TRBD2. Germline V gene lookup returns CDR1 LGHDT and CDR2 YNNKEL (reference sequence). CDR3 size: 14 residues. V shed 4 bases and J 3 bases; nucleotides not matched to a gene: 6. As DNA, the CDR3 is TGTGCCAGCAGCCGCCGGACTAGGGTCTACGAGCAGTACTTC. Translated, it gives CASSRRTRVYEQYF.

This chain uses TRBV7-2 with TRBJ2-7, with 7 bases fitting TRBD1. Per the germline V gene, CDR1 is SGHTA and CDR2 is FQGNSA. Trimming cost V 4 bases and J 3 bases; bases outside gene matches: 9. The CDR3 has 15 residues. For the CDR3, the DNA is TGTGCCAGCAGCTCCAGACAGGGCCTGGGCTACGAGCAGTACTTC. It yields the protein CASSSRQGLGYEQYF.

This rearrangement joins TRBV19 to TRBJ2-7; TRBD2 matches 9 bases. V shed 6 bases, J shed 3 bases, and the junction held 6 bases outside the gene matches. Germline V gene lookup returns CDR1 LNHDA and CDR2 SQIVND (reference sequence). The CDR3 has 14 residues. The CDR3 region has the DNA TGTGCCAGTAGCGAGGCTAGCGGGGACTACGAGCAGTACTTC. It yields the protein CASSEASGDYEQYF.

V gene TRBV9 combines with J gene TRBJ2-2, with TRBD2 identical over 10 bases. CDR1 and CDR2 from the germline V gene are SGDLS and YYNGEE. This CDR3 has 16 amino acids. After removal of 3 bases from V and 1 base from J, the junction contained 3 bases not matched to a gene. The CDR3 region has the DNA TGTGCCAGCAGCGGCCGGACTAGCGGGAACACCGGGGAGCTGTTTTTT. This translates into CASSGRTSGNTGELFF.

The chain employs TRBV27 and TRBJ1-2; D may be TRBD1 (5 bases). CDR3 length: 13 amino acids. Per germline, CDR1 MNHEY and CDR2 SMNVEV (reference sequence). The ends were cut back, 3 bases at V and 4 bases at J, with 9 bases in the middle. The DNA for the CDR3 is TGTGCCAGCAGTTTGGGGCCCGGCTATGGCTACACCTTC. Its translation is CASSLGPGYGYTF.

The chain links TRBV6-2 or TRBV6-3 to TRBJ2-1, with TRBD2 identical over 9 bases. V was clipped by 2 bases and J by 0 bases; unmatched bases: 5. This CDR3 contains 17 residues. In germline, CDR1 is MNHEY, CDR2 SVGEGT. The DNA for the CDR3 is TGTGCCAGCAGTTACCAGTTGCGGGGGGGCTCCTACAATGAGCAGTTCTTC. Residues: CASSYQLRGGSYNEQFF.

The CDR3 DNA reads TGTGCCAGCAGCTTAGTAGTCTGGGATACGCAGTATTTT. It is translated as CASSLVVWDTQYF. The chain recombines TRBV7-3 with TRBJ2-3; D is ambiguous. V lost 2 bases and J 6 bases, leaving 9 bases between the germline ends. Germline assignment: CDR1 SGHTA and CDR2 FQGTGA. The length of the CDR3 is 13 residues.

The J gene is TRBJ1-1, the V gene TRBV7-9; D gene ambiguous. Germline CDR1 SEHNR, CDR2 FQNEAQ (reference sequence). This CDR3 has 11 residues. Trimming took off 5 bases at V and 2 bases at J, with 3 bases between the two ends. The CDR3 coding sequence is TGTGCCAGCAGCCTAAACACTGAAGCTTTCTTT. As protein: CASSLNTEAFF. The full variable domain, completed using reference TRBV7-9 and TRBJ1-1, is DTGVSQNPRHKITKRGQNVTFRCDPISEHNRLYWYRQTLGQGPEFLTYFQNEAQLEKSRLLSDRFSAERPKGSFSTLEIQRTEQGDSAMYLCASSLNTEAFFGQGTRLTVV.

This clone has just a few counts. The chain carries TRBV4-2 and TRBJ2-5, with 12 nucleotides matching TRBD2. The CDR3 runs 15 residues. Germline lookup yields CDR1 LGHNA and CDR2 YNFKEQ. The ends lost 1 base at V and 4 bases at J; junction bases unmatched: 1. The CDR3 protein is CASSQGLAGAETQYF. CDR3 nucleotide sequence: TGTGCCAGCAGCCAAGGACTAGCGGGAGCAGAGACCCAGTACTTC.

This chain joins TRBV11-2 and TRBJ2-7, with D unresolved. Germline CDR1 SGHAT, CDR2 FQNNGV. The ends were cut back, 1 base at V and 1 base at J, with 8 bases in the middle. This CDR3 spans 14 amino acids. The DNA for the CDR3 is TGTGCCAGCAGCTTAGGTGGCAGATCCTACGAGCAGTACTTC. Amino acids: CASSLGGRSYEQYF.

The chain carries TRBV29-1 and TRBJ1-1; 7 bases are shared with TRBD1. CDR1 and CDR2 (germline): SQVTM, ANQGSEA. This CDR3 is 14 amino acids long. V shed 5 bases and J 1 base; nucleotides not matched to a gene: 7. The CDR3 region has the DNA TGCAGCGTTCGGTCGGGACAGCGGAACACTGAAGCTTTCTTT. Its translation: CSVRSGQRNTEAFF. Variable domain in full (rest from reference TRBV29-1 and TRBJ1-1): SAVISQKPSRDICQRGTSLTIQCQVDSQVTMMFWYRQQPGQSLTLIATANQGSEATYESGFVIDKFPISRPNLTFSTLTVSNMSPEDSSIYLCSVRSGQRNTEAFFGQGTRLTVV.

The genes are TRBV7-9 and TRBJ2-3; 11 nucleotides agree with TRBD2. The CDR3 contains 17 residues. V gave up 5 bases and J gave up 6 bases; unmatched junction bases: 13. Germline values: CDR1 SEHNR, CDR2 FQNEAQ (reference sequence). CDR3 amino acids: CASSPWVTSGSIDTQYF. The CDR3 DNA reads TGTGCCAGCAGCCCCTGGGTTACTAGCGGGAGTATCGATACGCAGTATTTT.